Presented here are 26 T cell receptor beta chains from one specimen sequenced in a study of cytomegalovirus exposure and HLA in healthy donors. A multiplex PCR was run with 60 Vbeta primers and 13 Jbeta primers. The method was immunoSEQ multiplex PCR; TCRdb's version includes in-frame clones alone and lacks a portion of them. The sample includes some 130,000 clones, roughly 70% seen only once; the top ten take about 2.9%. Sequenced: PBMCs. The receptors derive from a man aged 40-50 years in good health and CMV-seronegative.

This chain joins TRBV4-1 and TRBJ2-5; 9 positions match TRBD2. J gave up 2 bases and V 3 bases, and 7 bases lay outside the gene matches. This CDR3 has 16 residues. CDR1 and CDR2 from the germline V gene are MGHRA and YSYEKL. For the CDR3, the DNA is TGCGCCAGCAGCCAGGCAAGCGGGGGGCGGCAAGAGACCCAGTACTTC. This gives the protein CASSQASGGRQETQYF.

This rearrangement joins TRBV6-6 to TRBJ2-7, with 8 bases aligning to TRBD1. The length of the CDR3 is 15 residues. CDR1 and CDR2 (germline): MNHNY, SVGAGI (reference sequence). J lost 7 bases, V lost 0 bases, and 8 bases had no gene match. CDR3 amino acids: CASSYSGQAYYEQYF. The CDR3, as DNA: TGTGCCAGCAGTTACTCGGGACAGGCCTATTATGAGCAGTACTTC.

This clone was seen a single time. V gene TRBV4-1 combines with J gene TRBJ2-1, with TRBD2 matching 7 bases. The germline gives CDR1 MGHRA, CDR2 YSYEKL. The V segment lost 4 bases and the J segment 10 bases; nucleotides outside the gene matches: 4. This CDR3 has 12 amino acids. The CDR3 reads CASSPQTSEQFF. The DNA for the CDR3 is TGCGCCAGCAGCCCCCAGACTAGCGAGCAGTTCTTC.

This clone was found a few times. The chain combines TRBV6-1 with TRBJ2-5; 10 bases are shared with TRBD2. Germline CDR1 is MNHNS and CDR2 is SASEGT. J lost 5 bases, V lost 2 bases, and 11 bases had no gene match. The CDR3 sequence is 17 residues long. This CDR3 is CASSELVASGSAETQYF. CDR3 nucleotides: TGTGCCAGCAGTGAACTGGTGGCTAGCGGGAGTGCGGAGACCCAGTACTTC.

The chain carries TRBV27 and TRBJ2-2, with TRBD2 matching over 10 bases. Germline lookup yields CDR1 MNHEY and CDR2 SMNVEV (reference sequence). V dropped 5 bases and J dropped 7; count of bases not matched to a gene: 4. The CDR3 has 14 amino acids. The CDR3 region is CASSHWTSGGELFF. CDR3 sequence (DNA): TGTGCCAGCAGTCACTGGACTAGCGGCGGGGAGCTGTTTTTT.

This chain links TRBV19 with TRBJ1-5; D gene uncertain. V lost 4 bases, J lost 0 bases, and 13 bases lay in between. In germline, CDR1 is LNHDA, CDR2 SQIVND (reference sequence). The CDR3 consists of 16 residues. CDR3 coding DNA: TGTGCCAGTAGTACCCCAGACACCTATAGCAATCAGCCCCAGCATTTT. Encoded protein: CASSTPDTYSNQPQHF. The whole variable domain, filled in from reference TRBV19 and TRBJ1-5, reads DGGITQSPKYLFRKEGQNVTLSCEQNLNHDAMYWYRQDPGQGLRLIYYSQIVNDFQKGDIAEGYSVSREKKESFPLTVTSAQKNPTAFYLCASSTPDTYSNQPQHFGDGTRLSIL.

The V and J genes are TRBV5-4 and TRBJ2-7; 13 nucleotides line up with TRBD2. The V gene end was trimmed by 3 bases and the J gene end by 5 bases; junction bases not matched to a gene: 11. CDR3 length equals 17 residues. Germline V gives CDR1 SGHNT, CDR2 YYREEE (reference sequence). DNA of the CDR3: TGTGCCAGCAGCTCCGGACTAGCGGGGGCCTCCCACCACGAGCAGTACTTC. It specifies CASSSGLAGASHHEQYF.

The genes are TRBV5-1 and TRBJ1-5, with 7 bases lining up with TRBD1. CDR1 and CDR2 from the germline V gene are SGHRS and YFSETQ. J gave up 0 bases and V 4 bases, and 7 bases lay outside the gene matches. This CDR3 spans 16 amino acids. CDR3 in DNA: TGCGCCAGCAGCAGGGGGGACAGTAATAGCAATCAGCCCCAGCATTTT. It is translated as CASSRGDSNSNQPQHF.

J is TRBJ2-2 and V is TRBV27, with 9 bases fitting TRBD1. J lost 5 bases, V lost 4 bases, and 5 bases had no gene match. The CDR3 consists of 15 residues. CDR1 is MNHEY and CDR2 is SMNVEV in the germline V gene (reference sequence). The CDR3 sequence: CASSSWDRETGELFF. The CDR3 DNA is TGTGCCAGCAGTTCCTGGGACAGGGAGACCGGGGAGCTGTTTTTT.

The genes are TRBV6-5 and TRBJ2-7; 7 positions agree with TRBD1. Germline V gene lookup returns CDR1 MNHEY and CDR2 SVGAGI. This CDR3 is 14 amino acids long. The junction had 4 bases not matched to a gene; V was cut back by 0 bases and J by 5 bases. CDR3 protein: CASSYSGGTDEQYF. The CDR3 DNA follows: TGTGCCAGCAGTTACTCGGGTGGGACAGACGAGCAGTACTTC.

J is TRBJ2-1 and V is TRBV4-3; TRBD1 matches 11 bases. Germline V gene lookup returns CDR1 LGHNA and CDR2 YSLEER. The V and J ends lost 3 bases and 5 bases, in that order; junction bases with no gene match: 6. The CDR3 has 16 amino acids. The CDR3 region has the DNA TGCGCCAGCAGCCAGGTGGGACAGGGGGGTCACAATGAGCAGTTCTTC. This gives the protein CASSQVGQGGHNEQFF.

The rearrangement links TRBV19 to TRBJ1-5; TRBD1 aligns across 7 bases. The CDR3 length is 16 residues. V shed 5 bases, J shed 2 bases, and the junction held 9 bases outside the gene matches. Germline lookup yields CDR1 LNHDA and CDR2 SQIVND (reference sequence). The CDR3 DNA reads as TGTGCCAGTAGTCGATACATTGGACAGGGCAATCAGCCCCAGCATTTT. Its protein product is CASSRYIGQGNQPQHF.

The rearrangement links TRBV4-3 to TRBJ2-5, with TRBD2 matching 10 bases. The CDR3 is 19 amino acids. Germline V gene sequence: CDR1 LGHNA, CDR2 YSLEER. The V and J ends lost 0 bases and 9 bases, in that order; junction bases with no gene match: 19. Written as DNA, the CDR3 is TGCGCCAGCAGCCAAGAGGTAGCGGGAGGACTATTCCTTGGGTCGCCCCAGTACTTC. This encodes CASSQEVAGGLFLGSPQYF.

As DNA, the CDR3 is TGTGCCAGCAGTCACACGCGGACGACAGATGGCTACACCTTC. Translated, it gives CASSHTRTTDGYTF. This chain links TRBV6-6 with TRBJ1-2; tentative D call: TRBD1 (5 bases). Between the trimmed V and J ends, which lost 5 bases and 6 bases, there was a span of 16 bases. Germline lookup yields CDR1 MNHNY and CDR2 SVGAGI (reference sequence). The CDR3 contains 14 residues.

The J gene is TRBJ1-3, the V gene TRBV5-1; no firm D call. Deletions cut 3 bases from V and 0 bases from J, with 13 bases between. The CDR3 has 16 residues. Germline CDR1 SGHRS, CDR2 YFSETQ. CDR3 bases: TGCGCCAGCAGCTCAGTGGCCGACACCTCTGGAAACACCATATATTTT. It is translated as CASSSVADTSGNTIYF.

The rearrangement links TRBV27 to TRBJ2-5, with TRBD1 matching 11 bases. Germline V CDR1 and CDR2: MNHEY, SMNVEV (reference sequence). Trimming removed 4 bases from V and 5 bases from J; junction bases left unmatched: 9. The CDR3 consists of 16 residues. CDR3 loop: CASSWGTGQGGETQYF. DNA of the CDR3: TGTGCCAGCAGTTGGGGGACGGGACAGGGGGGGGAGACCCAGTACTTC.

The chain is built from TRBV7-9 and TRBJ1-1; D is perhaps TRBD1 (5 bases). The CDR3 covers 14 residues. V was trimmed by 4 bases and J by 1 base, leaving 10 bases between them. The germline V gene encodes CDR1 SEHNR and CDR2 FQNEAQ (reference sequence). CDR3 sequence reads: CASSYDSGNTEAFF. The CDR3 DNA sequence: TGTGCCAGCAGCTACGACAGTGGGAACACTGAAGCTTTCTTT.

This chain links TRBV19 with TRBJ2-3; no reliable D call. The germline V gene encodes CDR1 LNHDA and CDR2 SQIVND (reference sequence). This CDR3 spans 14 amino acids. The V gene lost 4 bases and the J gene lost 0 bases, with 8 bases spanning the gap. The CDR3 region has the DNA TGTGCCAGTAGTACGAGTACTAGCACAGATACGCAGTATTTT. Translated: CASSTSTSTDTQYF.

The CDR3 reads CASSGGTGQDGELFF. The CDR3 DNA is TGCGCCAGCAGCGGAGGGACAGGGCAGGACGGGGAGCTGTTTTTT. This rearrangement joins TRBV5-1 to TRBJ2-2; 9 nucleotides agree with TRBD1. This CDR3 region has 15 residues. Germline-derived CDR1 and CDR2 are SGHRS and YFSETQ. Unmatched junction bases numbered 8, after V lost 4 bases and J lost 7 bases.

As DNA, the CDR3 is TGTGCCAGTAGTATAGATCAGTCTAGCGGCCTGGGGACCCAGTACTTC. Translating gives CASSIDQSSGLGTQYF. The chain joins TRBV19 to TRBJ2-5; 7 nucleotides agree with TRBD2. The CDR3 spans 16 residues. Germline assignment: CDR1 LNHDA and CDR2 SQIVND (reference sequence). Losses at the gene ends were 0 bases for V and 7 bases for J; bases not matched to a gene: 11.

This chain joins TRBV5-1 and TRBJ2-5; tentative D call: TRBD2 (6 bases). Germline CDR1 reads SGHRS; CDR2 reads YFSETQ. The CDR3 sequence is 15 residues long. V dropped 4 bases and J dropped 2 bases, with 15 bases sitting between them. The CDR3 spells CASSPQRGLQETQYF. The CDR3 bases are TGCGCCAGCAGCCCACAGAGGGGACTGCAAGAGACCCAGTACTTC.

The chain is built from TRBV7-7 and TRBJ2-7; no reliable D call. The CDR3 is made up of 15 amino acids. Between the trimmed V and J ends, which lost 1 base and 5 bases, there was a span of 15 bases. Germline V gene sequence: CDR1 SSHAT, CDR2 FNYEAQ (reference sequence). CDR3 loop: CASSLGPQEGHEQYF. CDR3 DNA sequence: TGTGCCAGCAGCTTAGGGCCGCAGGAAGGCCACGAGCAGTACTTC.

This chain joins TRBV19 and TRBJ1-2; the match to TRBD1 covers 11 bases. Germline loops: CDR1 LNHDA, CDR2 SQIVND (reference sequence). The CDR3 runs to 15 residues. V shed 7 bases, J shed 8 bases, and the junction held 12 bases outside the gene matches. CDR3 sequence (DNA): TGTGCCAGTACCCCAGGACAGGGGGCATATAGAGGCTACACCTTC. As protein: CASTPGQGAYRGYTF.

The rearrangement uses TRBV6-1 and TRBJ1-4; 7 bases fit TRBD1. Germline-derived CDR1 and CDR2 are MNHNS and SASEGT. V gave up 4 bases and J gave up 0 bases; unmatched junction bases: 5. The CDR3 has 16 amino acids. In nucleotides, the CDR3 is TGTGCCAGCAGTGGGACAGGACGAGCAACTAATGAAAAACTGTTTTTT. Protein sequence: CASSGTGRATNEKLFF.

This sequence joins TRBV30 and TRBJ2-3; 8 bases map to TRBD2. Per germline, CDR1 GTSNPN and CDR2 SVGIG (reference sequence). The CDR3 is made up of 14 amino acids. V lost 5 bases to trimming and J lost 4 bases; unmatched junction nucleotides: 8. The DNA of the CDR3 is TGTGCCTGGGCGGGGACTAGTGTCCCAGATACGCAGTATTTT. Protein: CAWAGTSVPDTQYF.

The rearrangement uses TRBV6-5 and TRBJ1-1, with TRBD1 matching 7 bases. CDR3 length equals 14 residues. V trimming: 0 bases; J trimming: 5 bases; junction bases outside the gene matches: 3. The germline V gene encodes CDR1 MNHEY and CDR2 SVGAGI. CDR3 DNA sequence: TGTGCCAGCAGTTACTCTACAGGGGTTACTGAAGCTTTCTTT. This translates into CASSYSTGVTEAFF.